These 6 T cell receptor beta chains share one sample of origin, sequenced in a study of shared clonotypes between healthy human individuals. Some clones are missing from TCRdb's copy, which holds only in-frame ones; the method was immunoSEQ multiplex PCR. This sample has about 490,000 clones, with 76% found just once. The sample consisted of PBMCs. Every receptor here comes from a woman in her 40s in good health. Some clones in this sample may be carry-over from other donors' samples.

In nucleotides, the CDR3 is TGTGCCTGGAGAAAGGAATGGGTTTCTAACTATGGCTACACCTTC. Encoded protein: CAWRKEWVSNYGYTF. V usage is TRBV30 and J usage is TRBJ1-2; D not certain. The V gene's germline CDR1 is GTSNPN and CDR2 SVGIG (reference sequence). This CDR3 comprises 15 residues. V gave up 3 bases and J gave up 0 bases, with 14 bases separating them.

The rearrangement joins TRBV28 to TRBJ2-2, with 7 bases that match TRBD2. Germline V lookup: CDR1 MDHEN, CDR2 SYDVKM. The trim removed 3 bases at V and 4 bases at J, leaving 11 bases unmatched. The CDR3 has 17 amino acids. CDR3 bases: TGTGCCAGCAGTTTGACGGGCGGGAGACATAGCACCGGGGAGCTGTTTTTT. This gives the protein CASSLTGGRHSTGELFF.

The gene calls are TRBV29-1 and TRBJ2-5, with D hard to call. Germline V gene lookup returns CDR1 SQVTM and CDR2 ANQGSEA. This CDR3 comprises 10 residues. Between the trimmed V and J ends, which lost 4 bases and 3 bases, there was a span of 3 bases. CDR3 coding DNA: TGCAGCGTTGGGGAAGAGACCCAGTACTTC. Protein: CSVGEETQYF.

This chain uses TRBV5-1 with TRBJ2-1; 12 bases fit TRBD2. Trimming took 3 bases from V and 2 from J; bases not matched to a gene: 0. Looked up from germline, CDR1 is SGHRS and CDR2 is YFSETQ. This CDR3 contains 15 residues. CDR3 amino acids: CASSWTSGAYNEQFF. The CDR3 DNA is TGCGCCAGCAGCTGGACTAGCGGGGCCTACAATGAGCAGTTCTTC.

V and J are TRBV6-6 and TRBJ2-7; 9 bases are shared with TRBD1. With 4 bases clipped from V and 3 bases from J, the junction kept 7 bases outside the gene matches. This CDR3 comprises 15 residues. Germline assignment: CDR1 MNHNY and CDR2 SVGAGI (reference sequence). The CDR3 protein is CASSLDRGAVYEQYF. The CDR3 DNA reads TGTGCCAGCAGTTTGGACAGGGGAGCGGTCTACGAGCAGTACTTC.

The J gene is TRBJ2-2, the V gene TRBV2, with D possibly being TRBD2 (5 bases). CDR1 is SNHLY, CDR2 FYNNEI, per germline. The germline V and J ends were trimmed by 5 bases and 7 bases, with 14 bases remaining between them. This CDR3 contains 14 residues. The CDR3, as DNA: TGTGCCAGCAGTCCGAGAGCCGGAGGCGGGGAGCTGTTTTTT. Protein product: CASSPRAGGGELFF. The variable domain in full, completed from reference TRBV2 and TRBJ2-2, reads EPEVTQTPSHQVTQMGQEVILRCVPISNHLYFYWYRQILGQKVEFLVSFYNNEISEKSEIFDDQFSVERPDGSNFTLKIRSTKLEDSAMYFCASSPRAGGGELFFGEGSRLTVL.